A selection of T cell receptor beta chains follows, all from one sample in a study of early T cells in non-severe SARS-CoV-2 infection. TCRdb ran MiXCR on the 5' RACE reads and lists one entry per CDR3 protein. The sample holds around 30,000 distinct CDR3 sequences; roughly 5.7% are singletons and the top ten take almost 25%. Material for sequencing was whole blood. The receptor set was obtained from an adult who was a healthcare worker with PCR-confirmed SARS-CoV-2 infection or an uninfected control (not recorded which). CDR3s include the opening cysteine and the closing phenylalanine or tryptophan. D genes are given only for firm matches. Rows give clone size only sometimes, using once, few, many, or a class for an expanded clone.

many	TRBV20-1	TRBD2	TRBJ2-1	CSARDISGSNEQFF	TGCAGTGCTAGAGATATTAGCGGGAGCAATGAGCAGTTCTTC
-	TRBV4-3	-	TRBJ1-6	CASSQVVGRGGNSPLHF	TGCGCCAGCAGCCAAGTGGTGGGGCGCGGGGGTAATTCACCCCTCCACTTT
many	TRBV11-3	TRBD1	TRBJ2-2	CASSFGSGGPGELFF	TGTGCCAGCAGCTTCGGGTCAGGGGGCCCCGGGGAGCTGTTTTTT
many	TRBV6-5	-	TRBJ2-7	CASSFGGGRIYEQYF	TGTGCCAGCAGCTTTGGGGGAGGCAGGATCTACGAGCAGTACTTC
many	TRBV19	-	TRBJ1-1	CASSIPGTEAFF	TGTGCCAGTAGTATACCGGGGACTGAAGCTTTCTTT
many	TRBV20-1	TRBD1	TRBJ1-3	CSASGMTGSSSGNTIYF	TGCAGTGCTAGTGGGATGACAGGGTCAAGCTCTGGAAACACCATATATTTT
-	TRBV20-1	TRBD1	TRBJ1-1	CRAIGQGGAFF	TGTAGAGCTATCGGACAGGGAGGGGCTTTCTTT
-	TRBV7-2	TRBD1	TRBJ1-2	CASSPQGAYGYTF	TGTGCCAGCAGTCCGCAGGGGGCCTATGGCTACACCTTC
few	TRBV5-1	TRBD1	TRBJ2-3	CASSSGTGGMDTQYF	TGCGCCAGCAGCTCGGGGACAGGGGGAATGGATACGCAGTATTTT
many	TRBV5-5	TRBD1	TRBJ2-2	CASSSRQTGGIYTGELFF	TGTGCCAGCAGCTCCCGGCAGACAGGGGGAATCTACACCGGGGAGCTGTTTTTT
many	TRBV6-2/TRBV6-3	TRBD1	TRBJ1-2	CASCGGQGNTFGSYTF	TGTGCCAGCTGCGGGGGACAGGGGAATACGTTCGGGAGCTACACCTTC
medium-sized	TRBV20-1	TRBD1	TRBJ1-2	CSARQGTDGYTF	TGCAGTGCTCGACAGGGGACCGATGGCTACACCTTC
few	TRBV6-1	-	TRBJ1-2	CASSTTGLWNGYTF	TGTGCCAGCAGTACAACAGGGTTGTGGAATGGCTACACCTTC
many	TRBV6-1	-	TRBJ1-5	CASRPGRKLLSNQPQHF	TGTGCCAGCAGACCTGGACGGAAACTTCTTAGCAATCAGCCCCAGCATTTT
many	TRBV20-1	-	TRBJ2-7	CSAMDSTYEQYF	TGCAGTGCAATGGACAGTACCTACGAGCAGTACTTC
many	TRBV7-3	-	TRBJ1-1	CASTNGPGSQAFF	TGTGCCAGCACGAATGGACCTGGAAGCCAAGCTTTCTTT
many	TRBV20-1	-	TRBJ2-1	CSARVAGASYNEQFF	TGCAGTGCTAGAGTGGCGGGGGCCTCCTACAATGAGCAGTTCTTC
many	TRBV5-1	-	TRBJ2-3	CASSLERGQGTDTQYF	TGCGCCAGCAGCTTGGAGAGGGGTCAGGGTACAGATACGCAGTATTTT
-	TRBV20-1	TRBD2	TRBJ2-3	CSVGGLADDTQYF	TGCAGTGTGGGCGGACTAGCGGACGATACGCAGTATTTT
many	TRBV20-1	TRBD1	TRBJ1-2	CSANPGTGVPDYGYTF	TGCAGTGCAAACCCCGGGACAGGGGTTCCAGACTATGGCTACACCTTC
few	TRBV5-1	-	TRBJ2-3	CASSLVPGRADTQYF	TGCGCCAGCAGCTTGGTACCCGGCAGGGCAGATACGCAGTATTTT
many	TRBV29-1	-	TRBJ1-2	CSVTESIGYTF	TGCAGCGTTACCGAGTCCATTGGCTACACCTTC
many	TRBV7-2	-	TRBJ1-6	CASSLSQGYNSPLHF	TGTGCCAGCAGCTTGTCACAGGGATATAATTCACCCCTCCACTTT
many	TRBV19	-	TRBJ2-5	CASSIAGPRGTQYF	TGTGCCAGTAGTATCGCAGGTCCAAGGGGGACCCAGTACTTC
many	TRBV10-1	-	TRBJ2-3	CASSAGDQDTQYF	TGCGCCAGCAGTGCAGGGGACCAAGATACGCAGTATTTT
many	TRBV24-1	-	TRBJ1-2	CAIRTDYGYTF	TGTGCCATCCGGACGGACTATGGCTACACCTTC
many	TRBV20-1	-	TRBJ1-4	CSASVPSALSTNEKLFF	TGCAGTGCTAGTGTCCCGTCAGCCTTATCAACTAATGAAAAACTGTTTTTT
many	TRBV12-3/TRBV12-4	-	TRBJ2-2	CASSLGGQGKTGELFF	TGTGCCAGCAGTTTGGGGGGTCAGGGAAAGACCGGGGAGCTGTTTTTT
many	TRBV7-9	-	TRBJ1-5	CASSLVQGGSNQPQHF	TGTGCCAGCAGCTTAGTCCAGGGTGGTAGCAATCAGCCCCAGCATTTT
many	TRBV2	-	TRBJ1-6	CASRLTTPTLHF	TGTGCCAGCAGGCTGACGACCCCTACCCTCCACTTT
many	TRBV18	-	TRBJ1-3	CASSPDSGNTIYF	TGTGCCAGCTCACCAGACTCTGGAAACACCATATATTTT
many	TRBV7-3	TRBD2	TRBJ2-3	CASSLLAGVDTQYF	TGTGCCAGCAGCTTACTAGCGGGAGTAGATACGCAGTATTTT
few	TRBV20-1	-	TRBJ2-1	CSATRQSGSYNEQFF	TGCAGTGCTACCAGACAGTCCGGCTCCTACAATGAGCAGTTCTTC
many	TRBV6-5	-	TRBJ2-3	CASKKVDTDTQYF	TGTGCCAGCAAAAAGGTAGACACAGATACGCAGTATTTT
many	TRBV20-1	-	TRBJ1-1	CSASEKGYEDTEAFF	TGCAGTGCTAGTGAGAAGGGGTATGAGGACACTGAAGCTTTCTTT
-	TRBV6-2/TRBV6-3	TRBD2	TRBJ2-3	CASRLAGGPGTQYF	TGTGCCAGTCGACTAGCGGGGGGGCCTGGTACGCAGTATTTT
many	TRBV4-1	-	TRBJ1-3	CASSLNLGTSGNTIYF	TGCGCCAGCAGCCTAAATTTGGGGACCTCTGGAAACACCATATATTTT
many	TRBV5-1	-	TRBJ1-1	CASSLGGRKNTEAFF	TGCGCCAGCAGCTTGGGGGGACGGAAAAACACTGAAGCTTTCTTT
many	TRBV12-3/TRBV12-4	-	TRBJ1-1	CASQMGAGTEAFF	TGTGCCAGTCAGATGGGGGCGGGCACTGAAGCTTTCTTT
-	TRBV12-5	-	TRBJ2-3	CASGLVLGRPSDTQYF	TGTGCTAGTGGTTTGGTATTAGGACGGCCCTCGGATACGCAGTATTTT
many	TRBV20-1	-	TRBJ1-1	CSARDQESLKGQTEAFF	TGCAGTGCTAGAGATCAAGAGAGTCTCAAAGGGCAAACTGAAGCTTTCTTT
many	TRBV12-3/TRBV12-4	-	TRBJ1-3	CASITTPNSGNTIYF	TGTGCCAGCATTACGACCCCAAACTCTGGAAACACCATATATTTT